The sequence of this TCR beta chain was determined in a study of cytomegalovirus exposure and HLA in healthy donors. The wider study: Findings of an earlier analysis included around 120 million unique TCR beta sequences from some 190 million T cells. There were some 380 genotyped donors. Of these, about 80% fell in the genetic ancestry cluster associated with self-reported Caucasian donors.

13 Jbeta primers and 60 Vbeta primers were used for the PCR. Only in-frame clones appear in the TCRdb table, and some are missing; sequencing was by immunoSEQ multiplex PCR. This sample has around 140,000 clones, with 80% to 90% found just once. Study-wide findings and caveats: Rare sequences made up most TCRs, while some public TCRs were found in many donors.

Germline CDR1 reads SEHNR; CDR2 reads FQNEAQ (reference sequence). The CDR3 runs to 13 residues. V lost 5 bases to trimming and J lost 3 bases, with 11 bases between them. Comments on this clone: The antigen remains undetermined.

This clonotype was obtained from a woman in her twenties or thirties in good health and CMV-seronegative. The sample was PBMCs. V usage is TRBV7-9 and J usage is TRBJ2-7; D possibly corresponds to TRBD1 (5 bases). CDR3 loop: CASSPQGYYEQYF. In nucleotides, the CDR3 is TGTGCCAGCAGCCCTCAGGGTTACTACGAGCAGTACTTC.